The 31 T cell receptor beta chains presented below share a single source sample, sequenced in a study of blood T cell repertoires in COVID-19. TCRdb keeps only in-frame clones here, not all; method: immunoSEQ multiplex PCR. The sample holds about 400,000 clones, approximately 86% seen once. The sequenced sample consisted of PBMCs or T cells enriched from blood (not recorded which). The source of these receptors is a woman aged 40-49 years with acute COVID-19.

This sequence joins TRBV6-2 or TRBV6-3 and TRBJ2-7; D might be TRBD2 (5 bases). V dropped 3 bases and J dropped 0 bases, with 12 bases sitting between them. Per germline, CDR1 MNHEY and CDR2 SVGEGT. This CDR3 has 15 amino acids. CDR3 amino acids: CASSYGQTNSYEQYF. CDR3 bases: TGTGCCAGCAGTTATGGGCAGACTAACTCCTACGAGCAGTACTTC.

This clone was counted a single time. The chain uses TRBV12-5 and TRBJ2-2, with 10 nucleotides matching TRBD2. With V trimmed by 2 bases and J by 3 bases, 6 bases remained unmatched. This CDR3 region has 17 residues. Germline V gene sequence: CDR1 LGHNT, CDR2 FRNRAP. The CDR3 DNA reads TGTGCTAGTGGTTTGAGGCTAGCGGGGGCCCACACCGGGGAGCTGTTTTTT. It is translated as CASGLRLAGAHTGELFF. Full variable domain (remainder filled in from reference TRBV12-5 and TRBJ2-2): DARVTQTPRHKVTEMGQEVTMRCQPILGHNTVFWYRQTMMQGLELLAYFRNRAPLDDSGMPKDRFSAEMPDATLATLKIQPSEPRDSAVYFCASGLRLAGAHTGELFFGEGSRLTVL.

The chain couples TRBV18 to TRBJ1-4; TRBD1 matches 7 bases. J gave up 3 bases and V 0 bases, and 1 base lay outside the gene matches. The germline V gene has CDR1 KGHSH and CDR2 LQKENI. This CDR3 comprises 15 residues. The CDR3 bases are TGTGCCAGCTCACCACCGGGACAGCCTAATGAAAAACTGTTTTTT. Residues: CASSPPGQPNEKLFF.

J is TRBJ1-5 and V is TRBV9, with TRBD1 matching over 8 bases. The trim removed 3 bases at V and 3 bases at J, leaving 2 bases unmatched. Per the germline V gene, CDR1 is SGDLS and CDR2 is YYNGEE. CDR3 length: 14 amino acids. The CDR3 sequence: CASSADRVNQPQHF. The CDR3 DNA reads TGTGCCAGCAGCGCGGACAGGGTCAATCAGCCCCAGCATTTT. Supplemented by reference TRBV9 and TRBJ1-5, the full variable domain reads DSGVTQTPKHLITATGQRVTLRCSPRSGDLSVYWYQQSLDQGLQFLIQYYNGEERAKGNILERFSAQQFPDLHSELNLSSLELGDSALYFCASSADRVNQPQHFGDGTRLSIL.

The chain is built from TRBV30 and TRBJ1-2, with 7 positions matching TRBD1. Germline-derived CDR1 and CDR2 are GTSNPN and SVGIG (reference sequence). J lost 4 bases, V lost 5 bases, and 7 bases had no gene match. The CDR3 runs to 13 residues. CDR3 sequence reads: CAWGLGTVYGYTF. The DNA of the CDR3 is TGTGCCTGGGGTTTAGGGACAGTCTATGGCTACACCTTC.

This chain links TRBV4-1 with TRBJ2-7; 12 bases map to TRBD1. With V trimmed by 3 bases and J by 9 bases, 6 bases remained unmatched. This CDR3 spans 14 amino acids. Germline CDR1 MGHRA, CDR2 YSYEKL. The CDR3 DNA is TGCGCCAGCAGCCATTGGGACAGGGGGCGGTTGCAGTACTTC. The encoded protein is CASSHWDRGRLQYF.

This clone was seen a single time. The chain carries TRBV18 and TRBJ1-2; 8 nucleotides line up with TRBD1. Germline V CDR1 and CDR2: KGHSH, LQKENI. This CDR3 spans 15 amino acids. V lost 3 bases to trimming and J lost 8 bases; unmatched junction nucleotides: 11. The CDR3 region is CASSPMTGEVNGYTF. CDR3 sequence (DNA): TGTGCCAGCTCACCTATGACAGGGGAAGTCAACGGCTACACCTTC. The full variable domain, rest sourced from reference TRBV18 and TRBJ1-2, is NAGVMQNPRHLVRRRGQEARLRCSPMKGHSHVYWYRQLPEEGLKFMVYLQKENIIDESGMPKERFSAEFPKEGPSILRIQQVVRGDSAAYFCASSPMTGEVNGYTFGSGTRLTVV.

This chain uses TRBV9 with TRBJ2-7; TRBD1 matches at 7 bases. Germline CDR1 reads SGDLS; CDR2 reads YYNGEE. This CDR3 spans 16 amino acids. V was clipped by 1 base and J by 0 bases; unmatched bases: 7. CDR3 nucleotide sequence: TGTGCCAGCAGCGTATATGGACAGGCCAGCTCCTACGAGCAGTACTTC. Translating gives CASSVYGQASSYEQYF.

This chain links TRBV15 with TRBJ1-5; D is ambiguous. This CDR3 contains 16 residues. CDR1 and CDR2 (germline): LNHNV, YYDKDF (reference sequence). Trimming removed 5 bases at V and 6 bases at J, with 20 bases between. The CDR3 bases are TGTGCCACCAGCCCTGAGGGTCGCGGGTTTACTCAGCCCCAGCATTTT. Translated: CATSPEGRGFTQPQHF.

The gene calls are TRBV5-6 and TRBJ1-2; weak D call: TRBD1 (6 bases). The V end was cut by 7 bases, the J end by 4 bases, with 11 bases between. The CDR3 totals 12 residues. Germline V CDR1 and CDR2: SGHDT, YYEEEE. The CDR3 DNA is TGTGCCAGCGGCACAGGGAGCTATGGCTACACCTTC. Amino acid sequence: CASGTGSYGYTF.

This sequence joins TRBV3-1 (or the pseudogene TRBV3-2) and TRBJ2-5; 11 positions agree with TRBD2. Per germline, CDR1 LGHDT and CDR2 YNNKEL (reference sequence). The CDR3 runs to 17 residues. J lost 0 bases, V lost 0 bases, and 3 bases had no gene match. Here the CDR3 reads CASSQEASGGYQETQYF. In DNA, the CDR3 is TGTGCCAGCAGCCAAGAGGCTAGCGGGGGGTACCAAGAGACCCAGTACTTC.

The chain recombines TRBV18 with TRBJ1-1; no definite D call. CDR3 size: 13 residues. The germline V gene encodes CDR1 KGHSH and CDR2 LQKENI. The V end lost 4 bases, the J end lost 1 base, and 7 bases lay between the germline ends. CDR3 residues: CASSLRENTEAFF. DNA of the CDR3: TGTGCCAGCTCACTACGGGAGAACACTGAAGCTTTCTTT.

This chain links TRBV12-3 or TRBV12-4 with TRBJ2-3; TRBD1 matches at 8 bases. V shed 7 bases, J shed 6 bases, and the junction held 6 bases outside the gene matches. CDR3 length: 13 amino acids. The DNA of the CDR3 is TGTGCCAGCAACAGACAGGGGATGGATACGCAGTATTTT. Its protein product is CASNRQGMDTQYF.

This clone was detected only once. The chain is built from TRBV9 and TRBJ2-2; tentatively, D is TRBD1 (5 bases). In germline, CDR1 is SGDLS, CDR2 YYNGEE. This CDR3 comprises 16 residues. Between the trimmed V and J ends, which lost 4 bases and 1 base, there was a span of 14 bases. CDR3 protein: CASSPQSQGNTGELFF. The CDR3 nucleotides read TGTGCCAGCAGCCCCCAGAGTCAGGGGAACACCGGGGAGCTGTTTTTT.

The chain couples TRBV7-8 to TRBJ1-3; weak D call: TRBD1 (5 bases). CDR3 length: 15 residues. Germline V gives CDR1 SGHVS, CDR2 FQNEAQ. V gave up 4 bases and J gave up 1 base, with 11 bases separating them. The CDR3 coding sequence is TGTGCCAGCAGCTCCGCCGGGGGGTCTGGAAACACCATATATTTT. Its translation is CASSSAGGSGNTIYF.

The chain couples TRBV13 to TRBJ2-7, with D tentatively TRBD1 (5 bases). V shed 4 bases and J shed 3 bases, with 13 bases lying between them. Germline V gives CDR1 PRHDT, CDR2 FYEKMQ (reference sequence). This CDR3 has 14 amino acids. The CDR3 sequence: CASSSLSDNYEQYF. The CDR3 region has the DNA TGTGCCAGCAGCTCTCTCTCGGACAACTACGAGCAGTACTTC. The whole variable domain, filled in from reference TRBV13 and TRBJ2-7, reads AAGVIQSPRHLIKEKRETATLKCYPIPRHDTVYWYQQGPGQDPQFLISFYEKMQSDKGSIPDRFSAQQFSDYHSELNMSSLELGDSALYFCASSSLSDNYEQYFGPGTRLTVT.

The chain joins TRBV2 to TRBJ2-5; D might be TRBD1 (5 bases). CDR1 and CDR2 from the germline V gene are SNHLY and FYNNEI. The CDR3 has 14 amino acids. V dropped 2 bases and J dropped 6 bases, with 13 bases sitting between them. The CDR3 spells CASSESRVEQTQYF. CDR3 nucleotide sequence: TGTGCCAGCAGTGAATCCAGGGTTGAGCAGACCCAGTACTTC. Filled out from reference TRBV2 and TRBJ2-5, the complete variable domain reads EPEVTQTPSHQVTQMGQEVILRCVPISNHLYFYWYRQILGQKVEFLVSFYNNEISEKSEIFDDQFSVERPDGSNFTLKIRSTKLEDSAMYFCASSESRVEQTQYFGPGTRLLVL.

Notes on this clone: This sample also contains other DNA sequences that code for the same CDR3. V is TRBV6-1 and J is TRBJ1-5; tentative D call: TRBD1 (6 bases). Germline values: CDR1 MNHNS, CDR2 SASEGT. This CDR3 is 15 amino acids long. The ends were cut back, 1 base at V and 1 base at J, with 8 bases in the middle. The CDR3: CASSEVRGSNQPQHF. CDR3 coding DNA: TGTGCCAGCAGTGAAGTCAGGGGAAGCAATCAGCCCCAGCATTTT.

The chain employs TRBV25-1 and TRBJ2-1; 10 bases match TRBD2. CDR3 size: 14 residues. Germline V gene lookup returns CDR1 MGHDK and CDR2 SYGVNS. The trim removed 6 bases at V and 9 bases at J, leaving 8 bases unmatched. In DNA form, the CDR3 reads TGTGCCAGCAGGGGAGCGGGGGGGCTAGGTGAGCAGTTCTTC. As protein: CASRGAGGLGEQFF.

V gene TRBV11-2 combines with J gene TRBJ2-7; D unresolved. The V gene's germline CDR1 is SGHAT and CDR2 FQNNGV. CDR3 length equals 14 residues. V lost 0 bases and J lost 2, with 8 bases in between. The CDR3 DNA reads TGTGCCAGCAGCTTAGAACACGCAACCTACGAGCAGTACTTC. Encoded protein: CASSLEHATYEQYF.

The rearrangement joins TRBV29-1 to TRBJ2-5; 8 bases agree with TRBD1. With V trimmed by 4 bases and J by 4 bases, 5 bases remained unmatched. CDR3 length: 13 amino acids. CDR1 is SQVTM, CDR2 ANQGSEA, per germline. The CDR3 reads CSVGRTGRETQYF. The CDR3 nucleotides read TGCAGCGTTGGTAGGACAGGGCGAGAGACCCAGTACTTC.

The chain recombines TRBV2 with TRBJ2-2; D remains ambiguous. The V and J ends lost 4 bases and 1 base respectively, with 7 bases between them. The CDR3 loop spans 14 amino acids. Germline V gene lookup returns CDR1 SNHLY and CDR2 FYNNEI. This CDR3 reads CASSVWLNTGELFF. The CDR3 DNA sequence: TGTGCCAGCAGTGTTTGGCTGAACACCGGGGAGCTGTTTTTT.

The gene calls are TRBV2 and TRBJ1-2; D not resolved. The V end was cut by 2 bases, the J end by 2 bases, with 12 bases between. CDR3 length: 15 amino acids. The germline gives CDR1 SNHLY, CDR2 FYNNEI. The CDR3 here is CASSERGQLNYGYTF. For the CDR3, the DNA is TGTGCCAGCAGTGAACGAGGCCAGCTAAACTATGGCTACACCTTC.

This chain joins TRBV9 and TRBJ1-3; TRBD1 agrees at 7 bases. The germline CDR1 and CDR2 sequences are SGDLS and YYNGEE. The CDR3 sequence is 16 residues long. Trimming at V came to 4 bases and at J to 2 bases, leaving 9 bases not matched to a gene. The DNA of the CDR3 is TGTGCCAGCAGCCCCCCAGAGGGGGCTCCTGGAAACACCATATATTTT. Protein: CASSPPEGAPGNTIYF. Looking up the rest from reference TRBV9 and TRBJ1-3 gives the full variable domain: DSGVTQTPKHLITATGQRVTLRCSPRSGDLSVYWYQQSLDQGLQFLIQYYNGEERAKGNILERFSAQQFPDLHSELNLSSLELGDSALYFCASSPPEGAPGNTIYFGEGSWLTVV.

V and J are TRBV7-2 and TRBJ1-2; weak D call: TRBD1 (5 bases). CDR3 size: 13 residues. The germline gives CDR1 SGHTA, CDR2 FQGNSA. V was shortened by 5 bases and J by 8 bases, with 15 bases between the two germline ends. CDR3 loop: CASSTDSFLGYTF. The CDR3 DNA sequence: TGTGCCAGCAGCACCGACAGTTTTTTAGGCTACACCTTC.

This sequence joins TRBV24-1 and TRBJ2-1; D gene unclear. Looked up from germline, CDR1 is KGHDR and CDR2 is SFDVKD. The CDR3 spans 16 residues. The ends were cut back, 3 bases at V and 4 bases at J, with 15 bases in the middle. In nucleotides, the CDR3 is TGTGCCACCAGTGATCTTGACAAGGTCAATTACAATGAGCAGTTCTTC. Translated: CATSDLDKVNYNEQFF.

Here the CDR3 reads CTSSLWRLAGGPNQETQYF. The CDR3 coding sequence is TGCACCAGCAGCTTGTGGCGGCTAGCGGGGGGGCCGAACCAAGAGACCCAGTACTTC. The chain uses TRBV1 and TRBJ2-5; whether TRBD2, the table's D call, matches the DNA was not checked. TRBV1 has pseudogene status. The CDR3 runs to 19 residues.

V is TRBV2 and J is TRBJ2-7; no clear D gene. CDR3 length equals 13 residues. V was shortened by 7 bases and J by 0 bases, with 10 bases between the two germline ends. Germline loops: CDR1 SNHLY, CDR2 FYNNEI. This chain's CDR3 is CASMSVFSYEQYF. Here the CDR3 DNA reads TGTGCCAGCATGTCGGTCTTCTCCTACGAGCAGTACTTC.

This chain connects TRBV19 to TRBJ1-5; no clear D. Germline V gene sequence: CDR1 LNHDA, CDR2 SQIVND (reference sequence). Trimming removed 0 bases at V and 5 bases at J, with 11 bases between. The CDR3 runs to 15 residues. The CDR3 here is CASSIDRGGYQPQHF. In nucleotides, the CDR3 is TGTGCCAGTAGTATAGATCGGGGAGGGTATCAGCCCCAGCATTTT.

V and J are TRBV3-1 (or the pseudogene TRBV3-2) and TRBJ2-3; 15 bases match TRBD2. V lost 4 bases, J lost 3 bases, and 2 bases stayed unmatched. The CDR3 covers 16 residues. Looked up from germline, CDR1 is LGHDT and CDR2 is YNNKEL (reference sequence). The chain's CDR3 is CASSLGLAGGTDTQYF. The CDR3, as DNA: TGTGCCAGCAGCCTCGGACTAGCGGGGGGGACAGATACGCAGTATTTT.

The J gene is TRBJ1-1, the V gene TRBV18, with D hard to call. CDR1 and CDR2 (germline): KGHSH, LQKENI. Deletions cut 0 bases from V and 8 bases from J, with 7 bases between. This CDR3 comprises 12 residues. This chain's CDR3 is CASSPPAREAFF. CDR3 nucleotides: TGTGCCAGCTCACCACCGGCCAGGGAAGCTTTCTTT.